This T cell receptor beta chain is drawn from a study of blood T cell repertoires in COVID-19 (dated by TCRdb to between 2020 and 2021). With respect to the entire study: The collaborator samples originated in the United States, Italy and Spain and spanned the acute and convalescent phases of COVID-19. The material from the prospective study consisted of cDNA or gDNA derived from T cells, B-cell-depleted T cells, or PBMCs. The samples were drawn from two sources: the first 160 participants of the ongoing ImmuneRACE study, and over 950 subjects contributed by 6 global collaborators. Where available, HLA class I and class II types were obtained from metadata supplied by the sample provider rather than from assay-based typing. A freely available public database, intended as a resource for researchers studying the immune response to SARS-CoV-2, is where the repertoires were released. Subjects who had been exposed to COVID-19, were actively infected with it, or had recovered from it provided the deeply sampled blood TCRbeta repertoires that made up the dataset. Nearly every sample came with metadata listing a de-identified subject ID, COVID-19 status, age in years and sex.

On the study overall, not on this receptor specifically: The amount of clinical and demographic metadata varied by source and participant and was provided uncurated.

TCRbeta CDR3 regions were amplified from genomic DNA using the immunoSEQ Assay, a bias-controlled multiplex PCR. The original pipeline was this. The number of nucleated cells in each sample was estimated by amplification of reference gene primers within the assay. To quantify the absolute abundance of each unique TCRbeta CDR3 rearrangement, sequence reads were collapsed and filtered. For each sample, productive Simpson clonality was calculated as the square root of Simpson's diversity index over productive rearrangements. TCRdb took this table from immuneACCESS and kept in-frame rearrangements with V and J called. Such tables lack part of the clones; where checked against another copy, unresolved V genes explain under half of the gap, and the rest is unexplained. Clone size and V and J calls were adopted from that table, with D and trimming inferred from the DNA. This sample lists about 260,000 clones; more than 75% were detected once. The ten biggest clones cover about 9.8% of the sample.

The germline V gene gives CDR1 as SGHVS and CDR2 as FNYEAQ. V and J are trimmed by 5 bases and 0 bases, and the gene matches miss 8 bases of the junction. The CDR3 goes from the cysteine to the phenylalanine over 17 residues. This entry keeps only the CDR3 DNA: 51 bases, framed from base 1. As for this clone: Its antigen is not yet known. No much larger clone is present one base from it, and per-base qualities are unavailable.

Another Seattle source contributed samples from volunteer blood donors who had recovered from COVID-19. Whole blood was collected in K2EDTA tubes by collaborating institutions according to the institutions' own protocols. For TCRbeta analysis, collaborators shipped samples as frozen whole blood, isolated PBMCs, or DNA extracted from either of those sample types. The clonotype comes from a man aged 35 to 55 who had recovered from COVID-19. Sequencing used peripheral blood. The chain employs TRBV7-6 and TRBJ1-1; TRBD1 fits 11 bases in the junction. CDR3 loop: CASSGPGQGVMNTEAFF. The nucleotide sequence is TGTGCCAGCAGCGGACCGGGACAGGGGGTTATGAACACTGAAGCTTTCTTT.